This TCR beta chain comes out of a study of blood T cell repertoires in COVID-19. As for the study in general: Samples of COVID-19 (acute and convalescent) were obtained from the United States, Italy and Spain. Sample material is recorded as cDNA or gDNA derived from T cells, B-cell-depleted T cells, or PBMCs.

In the study's own analysis: By means of reference gene primer amplification, nucleated cell counts were estimated. Assay: immunoSEQ multiplex PCR; the TCRdb copy retains only in-frame clones and omits some. Clone size and the V and J calls come from that table; the DNA yielded D and trimming. This table holds about 190,000 clones, roughly 79% found once. The CDR3 covers 14 residues. CDR1 and CDR2 from the germline V gene are SGDLS and YYNGEE. V was cut by 4 bases and J by 7 bases, with 14 bases left in between. This chain joins TRBV9 and TRBJ1-4; D possibly corresponds to TRBD1 (5 bases). The sequenced sample was peripheral blood. This TCR was sampled from a man aged 55 to 70 with active or convalescent COVID-19. In DNA, the CDR3 is TGTGCCAGCAGCCTAGGGCACGGGGGTGAAAAACTGTTTTTT. Amino acids: CASSLGHGGEKLFF.